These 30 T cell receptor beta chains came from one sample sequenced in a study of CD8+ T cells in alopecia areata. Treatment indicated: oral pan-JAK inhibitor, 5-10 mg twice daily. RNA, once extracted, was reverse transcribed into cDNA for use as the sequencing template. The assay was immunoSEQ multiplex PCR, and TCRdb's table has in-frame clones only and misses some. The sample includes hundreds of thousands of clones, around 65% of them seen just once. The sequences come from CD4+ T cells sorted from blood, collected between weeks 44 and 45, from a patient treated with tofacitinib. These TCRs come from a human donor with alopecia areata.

The CDR3: CASSFLDRGPMRAFF. The DNA of the CDR3 is TGTGCCAGCAGCTTTCTGGACAGGGGGCCCATGAGGGCTTTCTTT. The chain uses TRBV7-2 and TRBJ1-1, with 11 bases that match TRBD1. Germline loops: CDR1 SGHTA, CDR2 FQGNSA. V trimming: 3 bases; J trimming: 11 bases; junction bases outside the gene matches: 11. This CDR3 region has 15 residues.

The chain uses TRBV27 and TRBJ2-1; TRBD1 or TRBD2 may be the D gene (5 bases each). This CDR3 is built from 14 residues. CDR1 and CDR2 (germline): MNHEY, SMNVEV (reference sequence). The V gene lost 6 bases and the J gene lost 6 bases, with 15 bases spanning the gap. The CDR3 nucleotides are TGTGCCAGCAGAACTAGGACACCCACCAATGAGCAGTTCTTC. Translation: CASRTRTPTNEQFF.

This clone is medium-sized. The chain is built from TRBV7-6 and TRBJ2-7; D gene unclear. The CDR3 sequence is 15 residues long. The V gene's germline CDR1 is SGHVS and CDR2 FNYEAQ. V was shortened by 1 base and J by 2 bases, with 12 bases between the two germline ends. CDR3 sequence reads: CASSLDEGITYEQYF. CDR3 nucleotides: TGTGCCAGCAGCTTAGATGAAGGGATCACCTACGAGCAGTACTTC.

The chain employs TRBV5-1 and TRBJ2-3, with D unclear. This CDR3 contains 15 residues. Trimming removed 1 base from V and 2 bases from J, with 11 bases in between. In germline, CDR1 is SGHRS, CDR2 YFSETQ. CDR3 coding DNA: TGCGCCAGCAGCTTGCAAGGTAGTCTCACAGATACGCAGTATTTT. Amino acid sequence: CASSLQGSLTDTQYF.

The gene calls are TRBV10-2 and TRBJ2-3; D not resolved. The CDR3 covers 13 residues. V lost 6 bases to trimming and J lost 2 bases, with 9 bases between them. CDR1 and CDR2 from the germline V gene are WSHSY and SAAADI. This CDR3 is CASRLPNTDTQYF. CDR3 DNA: TGCGCCAGCAGGCTGCCGAACACAGATACGCAGTATTTT.

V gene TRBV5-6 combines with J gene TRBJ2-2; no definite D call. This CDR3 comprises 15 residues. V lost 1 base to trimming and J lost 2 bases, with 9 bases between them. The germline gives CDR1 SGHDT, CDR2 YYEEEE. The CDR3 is CASSLFPVNTGELFF. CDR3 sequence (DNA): TGTGCCAGCAGCTTGTTCCCCGTTAACACCGGGGAGCTGTTTTTT.

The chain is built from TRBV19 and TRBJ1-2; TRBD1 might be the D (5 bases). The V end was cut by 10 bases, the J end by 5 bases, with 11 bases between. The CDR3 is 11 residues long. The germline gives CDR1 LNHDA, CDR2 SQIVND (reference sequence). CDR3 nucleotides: TGTGCCACTAGACAGCTTTATGGCTACACCTTC. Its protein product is CATRQLYGYTF.

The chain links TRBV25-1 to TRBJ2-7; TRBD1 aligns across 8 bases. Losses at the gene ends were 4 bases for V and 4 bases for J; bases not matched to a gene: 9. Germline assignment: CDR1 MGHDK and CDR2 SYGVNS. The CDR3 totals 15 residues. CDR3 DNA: TGTGCCAGCAGTGGTTATCTAGACAGGGGTTACGAGCAGTACTTC. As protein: CASSGYLDRGYEQYF.

Written as DNA, the CDR3 is TGTGCCAGCAGTGGACCGGGACAGGGCTATGGCTACACCTTC. Protein sequence: CASSGPGQGYGYTF. V usage is TRBV6-1 and J usage is TRBJ1-2, with 9 bases identical to TRBD1. V lost 4 bases and J lost 4; bases outside the gene matches: 4. The CDR3 runs to 14 residues. The germline V gene has CDR1 MNHNS and CDR2 SASEGT.

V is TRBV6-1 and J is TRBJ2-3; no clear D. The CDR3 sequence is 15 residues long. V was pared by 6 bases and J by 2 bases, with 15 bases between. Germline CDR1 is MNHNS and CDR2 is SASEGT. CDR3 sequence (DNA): TGTGCCAGCAGCTGGTCCGATACCACCACAGATACGCAGTATTTT. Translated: CASSWSDTTTDTQYF.

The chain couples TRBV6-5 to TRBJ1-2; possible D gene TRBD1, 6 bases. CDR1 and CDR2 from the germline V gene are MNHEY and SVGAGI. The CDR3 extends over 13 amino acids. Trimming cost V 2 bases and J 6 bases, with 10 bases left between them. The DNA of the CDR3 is TGTGCCAGCAGTTACGAGGGGGGCCATGGCTACACCTTC. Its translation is CASSYEGGHGYTF.

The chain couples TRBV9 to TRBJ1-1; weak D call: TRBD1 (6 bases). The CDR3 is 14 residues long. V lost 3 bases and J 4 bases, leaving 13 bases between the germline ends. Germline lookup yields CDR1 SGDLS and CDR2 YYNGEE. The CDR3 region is CASSGRLTGTEAFF. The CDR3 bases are TGTGCCAGCAGCGGGCGCTTGACAGGCACTGAAGCTTTCTTT. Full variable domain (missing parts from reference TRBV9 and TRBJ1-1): DSGVTQTPKHLITATGQRVTLRCSPRSGDLSVYWYQQSLDQGLQFLIQYYNGEERAKGNILERFSAQQFPDLHSELNLSSLELGDSALYFCASSGRLTGTEAFFGQGTRLTVV.

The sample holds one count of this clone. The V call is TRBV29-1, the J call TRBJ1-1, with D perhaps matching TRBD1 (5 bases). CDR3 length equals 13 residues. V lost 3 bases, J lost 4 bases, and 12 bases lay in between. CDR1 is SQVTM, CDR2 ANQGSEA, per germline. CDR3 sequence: CSVDGQGVTEAFF. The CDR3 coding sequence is TGCAGCGTTGACGGTCAGGGAGTCACTGAAGCTTTCTTT. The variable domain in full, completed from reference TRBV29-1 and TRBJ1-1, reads SAVISQKPSRDICQRGTSLTIQCQVDSQVTMMFWYRQQPGQSLTLIATANQGSEATYESGFVIDKFPISRPNLTFSTLTVSNMSPEDSSIYLCSVDGQGVTEAFFGQGTRLTVV.

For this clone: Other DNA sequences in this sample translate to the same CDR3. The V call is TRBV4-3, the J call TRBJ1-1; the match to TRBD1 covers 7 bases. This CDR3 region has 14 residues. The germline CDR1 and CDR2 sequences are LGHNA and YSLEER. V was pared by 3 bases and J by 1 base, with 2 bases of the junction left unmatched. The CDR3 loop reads CASSQGTANTEAFF. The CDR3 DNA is TGCGCCAGCAGCCAGGGGACAGCGAACACTGAAGCTTTCTTT.

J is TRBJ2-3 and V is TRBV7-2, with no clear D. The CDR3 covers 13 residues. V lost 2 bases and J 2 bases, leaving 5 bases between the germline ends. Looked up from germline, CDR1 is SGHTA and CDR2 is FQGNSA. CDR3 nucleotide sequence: TGTGCCAGCAGCTTAACCCCCACAGATACGCAGTATTTT. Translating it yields CASSLTPTDTQYF. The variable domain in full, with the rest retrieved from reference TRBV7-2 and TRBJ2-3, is GAGVSQSPSNKVTEKGKDVELRCDPISGHTALYWYRQSLGQGLEFLIYFQGNSAPDKSGLPSDRFSAERTGGSVSTLTIQRTQQEDSAVYLCASSLTPTDTQYFGPGTRLTVL.

CDR3 bases: TGTGCCACCAGCAGAGGGACAGGGAACTACGAGCAGTACTTC. Its protein product is CATSRGTGNYEQYF. The rearrangement links TRBV15 to TRBJ2-7, with 8 nucleotides matching TRBD1. Germline V gene sequence: CDR1 LNHNV, CDR2 YYDKDF (reference sequence). The ends lost 1 base at V and 3 bases at J; junction bases unmatched: 2. CDR3 length equals 14 residues.

The DNA for the CDR3 is TGCGCCAGCAGCCAAGACTTATATGGGAATGAGCAGTTCTTC. This translates into CASSQDLYGNEQFF. This chain joins TRBV4-3 and TRBJ2-1; no firm D call. V was shortened by 0 bases and J by 7 bases, with 10 bases between the two germline ends. This CDR3 comprises 14 residues. The germline V gene encodes CDR1 LGHNA and CDR2 YSLEER.

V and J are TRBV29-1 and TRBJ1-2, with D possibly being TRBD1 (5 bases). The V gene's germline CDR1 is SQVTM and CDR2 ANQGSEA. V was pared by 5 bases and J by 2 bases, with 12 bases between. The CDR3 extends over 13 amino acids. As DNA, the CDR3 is TGCAGCGTTACAGGAGACCCAAACTATGGCTACACCTTC. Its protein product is CSVTGDPNYGYTF.

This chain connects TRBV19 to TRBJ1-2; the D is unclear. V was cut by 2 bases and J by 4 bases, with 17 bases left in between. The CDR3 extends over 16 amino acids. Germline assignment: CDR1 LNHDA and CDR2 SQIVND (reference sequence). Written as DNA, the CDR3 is TGTGCCAGTAGTATAAAACTACCGGCTGCGAGCTATGGCTACACCTTC. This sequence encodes CASSIKLPAASYGYTF. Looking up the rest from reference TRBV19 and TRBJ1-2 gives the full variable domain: DGGITQSPKYLFRKEGQNVTLSCEQNLNHDAMYWYRQDPGQGLRLIYYSQIVNDFQKGDIAEGYSVSREKKESFPLTVTSAQKNPTAFYLCASSIKLPAASYGYTFGSGTRLTVV.

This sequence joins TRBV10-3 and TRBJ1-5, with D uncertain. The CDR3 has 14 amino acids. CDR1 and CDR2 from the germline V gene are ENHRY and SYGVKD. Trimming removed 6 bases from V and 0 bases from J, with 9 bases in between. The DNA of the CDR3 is TGTGCCATCAGGGACGGGAATAGCAATCAGCCCCAGCATTTT. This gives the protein CAIRDGNSNQPQHF.

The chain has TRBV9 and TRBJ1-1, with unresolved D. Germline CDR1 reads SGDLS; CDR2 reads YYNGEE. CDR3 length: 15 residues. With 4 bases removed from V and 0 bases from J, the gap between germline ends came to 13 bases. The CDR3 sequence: CASSRAGAMNTEAFF. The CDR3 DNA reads TGTGCCAGCAGCCGGGCAGGCGCGATGAACACTGAAGCTTTCTTT.

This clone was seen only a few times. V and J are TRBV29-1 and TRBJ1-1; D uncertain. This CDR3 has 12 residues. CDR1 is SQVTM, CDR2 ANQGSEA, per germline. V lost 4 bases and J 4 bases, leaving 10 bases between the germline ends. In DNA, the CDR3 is TGCAGCGTTGTCGGGAGATCCACTGAAGCTTTCTTT. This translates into CSVVGRSTEAFF.

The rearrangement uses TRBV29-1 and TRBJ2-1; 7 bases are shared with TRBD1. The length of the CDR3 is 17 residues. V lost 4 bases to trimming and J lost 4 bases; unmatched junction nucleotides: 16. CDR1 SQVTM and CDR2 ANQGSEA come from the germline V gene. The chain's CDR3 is CSVVQGVPFTRYNEQFF. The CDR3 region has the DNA TGCAGCGTTGTGCAGGGGGTCCCTTTCACGCGGTACAATGAGCAGTTCTTC.

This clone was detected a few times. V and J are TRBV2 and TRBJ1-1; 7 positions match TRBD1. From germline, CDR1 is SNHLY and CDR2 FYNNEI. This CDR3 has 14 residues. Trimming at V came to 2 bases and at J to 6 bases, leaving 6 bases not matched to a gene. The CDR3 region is CASSEHGQGAEAFF. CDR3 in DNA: TGTGCCAGCAGTGAACACGGGCAGGGGGCTGAAGCTTTCTTT. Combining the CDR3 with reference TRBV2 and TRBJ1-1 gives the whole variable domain EPEVTQTPSHQVTQMGQEVILRCVPISNHLYFYWYRQILGQKVEFLVSFYNNEISEKSEIFDDQFSVERPDGSNFTLKIRSTKLEDSAMYFCASSEHGQGAEAFFGQGTRLTVV.

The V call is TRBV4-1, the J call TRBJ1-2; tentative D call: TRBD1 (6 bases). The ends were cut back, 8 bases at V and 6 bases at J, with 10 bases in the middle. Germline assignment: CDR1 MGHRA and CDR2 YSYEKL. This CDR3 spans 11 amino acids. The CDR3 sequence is CASREGDGYTF. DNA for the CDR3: TGCGCCAGCCGGGAGGGGGATGGCTACACCTTC.

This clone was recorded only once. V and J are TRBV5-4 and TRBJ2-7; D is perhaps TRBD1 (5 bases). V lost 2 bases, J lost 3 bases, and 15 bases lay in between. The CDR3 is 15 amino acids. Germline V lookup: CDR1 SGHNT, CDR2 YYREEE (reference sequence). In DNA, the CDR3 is TGTGCCAGCAGCTTTGTGGGGCGTCAAGACTACGAGCAGTACTTC. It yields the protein CASSFVGRQDYEQYF.

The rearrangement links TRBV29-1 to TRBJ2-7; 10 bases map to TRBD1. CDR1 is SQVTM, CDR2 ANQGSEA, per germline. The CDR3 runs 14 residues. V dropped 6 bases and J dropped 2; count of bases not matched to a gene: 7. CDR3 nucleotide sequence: TGCAGCGTCAAACCCGGGACAGGGGCCTACGAGCAGTACTTC. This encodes CSVKPGTGAYEQYF.

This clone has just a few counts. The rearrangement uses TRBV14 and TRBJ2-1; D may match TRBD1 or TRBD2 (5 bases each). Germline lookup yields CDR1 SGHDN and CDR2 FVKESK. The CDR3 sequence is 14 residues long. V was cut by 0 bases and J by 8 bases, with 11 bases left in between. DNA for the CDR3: TGTGCCAGCAGCCAAGAACTCGGGGCTTATGAGCAGTTCTTC. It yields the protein CASSQELGAYEQFF.

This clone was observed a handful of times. Here the CDR3 reads CSVAGRTTDTQYF. In DNA, the CDR3 is TGCAGCGTTGCTGGGCGGACAACAGATACGCAGTATTTT. This chain joins TRBV29-1 and TRBJ2-3; D is possibly TRBD1 (5 bases). Germline CDR1 SQVTM, CDR2 ANQGSEA. Deletions cut 4 bases from V and 3 bases from J, with 11 bases between. CDR3 size: 13 residues.

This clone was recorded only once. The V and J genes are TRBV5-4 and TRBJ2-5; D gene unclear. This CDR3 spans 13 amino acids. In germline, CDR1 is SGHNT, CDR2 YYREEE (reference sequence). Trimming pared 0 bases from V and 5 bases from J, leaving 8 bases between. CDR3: CASSLEPAETQYF. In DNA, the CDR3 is TGTGCCAGCAGCTTGGAGCCAGCGGAGACCCAGTACTTC.